The TCR beta chain described here comes from a study of T cells after yellow fever vaccination. Study background: SMART-Seq v4 Ultra Low Input handled preparation of low-cell-number fractions.

Making TCR cDNA involved 5'RACE template switching, which added UMIs and a universal primer site. From the 5' RACE reads, TCRdb called clonotypes with MiXCR, one entry per CDR3 protein. This sample carries 500,000 to 650,000 distinct CDR3 sequences, 10% to 15% of them seen once, and the ten largest clones take more than 12%. General study points: Subsequent to the booster, the majority of primary-vaccination clones reappeared (96% CD4, about 90% CD8).

A note on this clonotype: Antigen: not known.

The sequence came from a man aged 25-45 years who received the YFV17D yellow fever vaccine. Here the sequenced sample was PBMCs, taken on the day of the yellow fever booster vaccination.

The CDR3 DNA follows: TGCGCCAGCAGCCAAGAGGGACAGGGGGCGCGGGGTGAGCAGTTCTTC. Protein product: CASSQEGQGARGEQFF. The chain is built from TRBV4-3 and TRBJ2-1; 12 bases fit TRBD1. CDR1 is LGHNA, CDR2 YSLEER, per germline. The CDR3 has 16 amino acids. The V and J ends lost 0 bases and 9 bases, in that order; junction bases with no gene match: 6.